These 24 T cell receptor beta chains share one sample of origin, sequenced in a study of T cells in Graves' hyperthyroidism and ophthalmopathy. The investigators amplified TCR beta CDR3 regions from RNA transcripts. Using the HTBI primer set, a first-round RT-PCR was run on the TCR CDR3. TCRdb re-called the multiplex PCR reads through MiXCR, storing one row per CDR3 protein. The sample holds over 250,000 distinct CDR3 sequences, approximately 26% seen once. The sequenced sample was blood. The receptors were sampled from a man aged 35 to 55 with Graves' hyperthyroidism that later progressed to Graves' ophthalmopathy.

This clonotype has at least ten counts. V usage is TRBV6-1 and J usage is TRBJ1-1, with D hard to call. Germline V gene lookup returns CDR1 MNHNS and CDR2 SASEGT. Between the trimmed V and J ends, which lost 7 bases and 4 bases, there was a span of 13 bases. The CDR3 is 13 amino acids. CDR3 loop: CASTLRRATEAFF. The CDR3 region has the DNA TGTGCCAGCACCCTGCGGAGGGCCACTGAAGCTTTCTTT.

This clonotype has only a few counts. The rearrangement joins TRBV7-2 to TRBJ1-2; perhaps TRBD1 as D (6 bases). The length of the CDR3 is 15 residues. Germline V gives CDR1 SGHTA, CDR2 FQGNSA. Deletions cut 1 base from V and 4 bases from J, with 13 bases between. CDR3 sequence: CASSLGQGTSYGYTF. The CDR3 nucleotides read TGTGCCAGCAGCTTAGGGCAGGGGACCAGCTATGGCTACACCTTC.

V gene TRBV6-1 combines with J gene TRBJ1-1, with D perhaps TRBD1 (6 bases). This CDR3 has 17 amino acids. Germline lookup yields CDR1 MNHNS and CDR2 SASEGT. Trimming took 6 bases from V and 4 from J, leaving 24 bases between them. For the CDR3, the DNA is TGTGCCAGCAGGGAAATGAGGGGGTTGTCACAGGGCACTGAAGCTTTCTTT. This sequence encodes CASREMRGLSQGTEAFF.

This clonotype occurred many times. This chain links TRBV20-1 with TRBJ1-1; D remains ambiguous. Germline V gene data show CDR1 as DFQATT and CDR2 as SNEGSKA (reference sequence). The CDR3 covers 13 residues. Trimming shortened V by 1 base and J by 4 bases, and 10 bases separated the two germline ends. This CDR3 is CSARGAGSTEAFF. In DNA form, the CDR3 reads TGCAGTGCTAGAGGAGCTGGGAGCACTGAAGCTTTCTTT.

This clonotype was counted a single time. The chain couples TRBV28 to TRBJ2-5; 7 nucleotides line up with TRBD1. The CDR3 spans 17 residues. With V trimmed by 4 bases and J by 4 bases, 15 bases remained unmatched. From germline, CDR1 is MDHEN and CDR2 SYDVKM. DNA for the CDR3: TGTGCCAGCAGTTCCCAGGGGGAAAAAGCAGCACCAGAGACCCAGTACTTC. As protein: CASSSQGEKAAPETQYF. The full variable domain, rest sourced from reference TRBV28 and TRBJ2-5, is DVKVTQSSRYLVKRTGEKVFLECVQDMDHENMFWYRQDPGLGLRLIYFSYDVKMKEKGDIPEGYSVSREKKERFSLILESASTNQTSMYLCASSSQGEKAAPETQYFGPGTRLLVL.

This clonotype was recorded many times. V gene TRBV27 combines with J gene TRBJ2-7; 7 nucleotides agree with TRBD1. Germline assignment: CDR1 MNHEY and CDR2 SMNVEV (reference sequence). The CDR3 contains 15 residues. V lost 6 bases to trimming and J lost 7 bases; unmatched junction nucleotides: 15. CDR3 in DNA: TGTGCCAGCAGATCCCCGGGACAGAAAGGTGGGGAGCAGTACTTC. Residues: CASRSPGQKGGEQYF.

This clonotype was recorded at least ten times. The chain joins TRBV6-2 or TRBV6-3 to TRBJ1-1; D unresolved. The V and J ends lost 5 bases and 3 bases respectively, with 4 bases between them. The germline CDR1 and CDR2 sequences are MNHEY and SVGEGT. The CDR3 spans 11 residues. CDR3: CASSTYTEAFF. DNA of the CDR3: TGTGCCAGCAGTACATACACTGAAGCTTTCTTT.

The V call is TRBV19, the J call TRBJ1-1, with D unclear. This CDR3 is 15 amino acids long. Trimming left V 2 bases short and J 2 bases short, with 12 bases between. Germline V gene sequence: CDR1 LNHDA, CDR2 SQIVND (reference sequence). CDR3 region: CASSIRRDGNTEAFF. The CDR3 DNA follows: TGTGCCAGTAGTATACGGCGTGACGGAAACACTGAAGCTTTCTTT.

The chain couples TRBV28 to TRBJ2-7; 7 bases are shared with TRBD1. CDR1 MDHEN and CDR2 SYDVKM come from the germline V gene. The CDR3 extends over 16 amino acids. J lost 0 bases, V lost 4 bases, and 9 bases had no gene match. CDR3 protein: CASSYSRSGGSYEQYF. The CDR3 DNA sequence: TGTGCCAGCAGTTACTCGAGGTCAGGGGGCTCCTACGAGCAGTACTTC.

Ten or more counts support this clonotype. The chain has TRBV5-1 and TRBJ1-5; the D is unclear. CDR1 is SGHRS, CDR2 YFSETQ, per germline. This CDR3 comprises 14 residues. V was trimmed by 4 bases and J by 6 bases, leaving 14 bases between them. The CDR3 DNA sequence: TGCGCCAGCAGCCCGGACGGGATCAGTCAGCCCCAGCATTTT. Protein product: CASSPDGISQPQHF.

This clonotype occurred many times. A much larger clone lies one base from this, so it may be a read error. The V call is TRBV19, the J call TRBJ2-7; D is ambiguous. Deletions cut 10 bases from V and 0 bases from J, with 16 bases between. The CDR3 length is 14 residues. Germline V gene sequence: CDR1 LNHDA, CDR2 SQIVND (reference sequence). CDR3 in DNA: TGTGCCACTCGCGTCGGGCGTAGCTCCTACGAGCAGTACTTC. Its translation is CATRVGRSSYEQYF.

Ten or more counts support this clonotype. This chain uses TRBV6-1 with TRBJ1-2; 7 bases are shared with TRBD1. The CDR3 contains 12 residues. With 6 bases clipped from V and 8 bases from J, the junction kept 6 bases outside the gene matches. The germline V gene has CDR1 MNHNS and CDR2 SASEGT. In DNA, the CDR3 is TGTGCCAGCAGAGAGACAGGGTTCGGCTACACCTTC. Translated, it gives CASRETGFGYTF.

Many counts were recorded for this clonotype. This chain connects TRBV7-9 to TRBJ2-2; D is possibly TRBD1 (6 bases). This CDR3 has 14 residues. V was shortened by 9 bases and J by 2 bases, with 13 bases between the two germline ends. Per the germline V gene, CDR1 is SEHNR and CDR2 is FQNEAQ (reference sequence). CDR3 sequence reads: CASKQGPNTGELFF. CDR3 DNA sequence: TGTGCCAGTAAACAGGGCCCAAACACCGGGGAGCTGTTTTTT.

The DNA for the CDR3 is TGTGCCAGCAGTTCGTCACATCCGGACACTGAAGCTTTCTTT. Residues: CASSSSHPDTEAFF. The V gene is TRBV12-3 or TRBV12-4, the J gene TRBJ1-1, with D unclear. V was trimmed by 4 bases and J by 3 bases, leaving 12 bases between them. The CDR3 runs to 14 residues.

The sample holds one count of this clonotype. The CDR3 protein is CASSYHTFPGRGTEAFF. The CDR3 DNA sequence: TGTGCCAGCAGTTATCATACTTTCCCAGGACGGGGGACTGAAGCTTTCTTT. The gene calls are TRBV6-5 and TRBJ1-1; TRBD1 is a possible D gene (5 bases). Trimming took 3 bases from V and 5 from J, leaving 22 bases between them. The germline gives CDR1 MNHEY, CDR2 SVGAGI. The CDR3 length is 17 residues.

This clonotype was detected ten times or more. This rearrangement joins TRBV20-1 to TRBJ1-5, with D possibly being TRBD1 (5 bases). The CDR3 consists of 13 residues. Deletions cut 0 bases from V and 7 bases from J, with 10 bases between. Germline CDR1 reads DFQATT; CDR2 reads SNEGSKA (reference sequence). The CDR3 bases are TGCAGTGCTAGAGATAGTACAGGACAGCCCCAGCATTTT. It codes for CSARDSTGQPQHF.

This clonotype was seen many times. The V call is TRBV30, the J call TRBJ1-5, with D unclear. CDR1 is GTSNPN and CDR2 is SVGIG in the germline V gene (reference sequence). Trimming removed 0 bases at V and 4 bases at J, with 16 bases between. This CDR3 is 16 amino acids long. CDR3 amino acids: CAWSVPSQAINQPQHF. The CDR3 DNA reads TGTGCCTGGAGTGTACCCAGCCAGGCCATAAATCAGCCCCAGCATTTT. Filled out from reference TRBV30 and TRBJ1-5, the complete variable domain reads SQTIHQWPATLVQPVGSPLSLECTVEGTSNPNLYWYRQAAGRGLQLLFYSVGIGQISSEVPQNLSASRPQDRQFILSSKKLLLSDSGFYLCAWSVPSQAINQPQHFGDGTRLSIL.

Ten or more counts support this clonotype. The chain carries TRBV4-2 and TRBJ2-4; TRBD2 is a possible D gene (6 bases). V was shortened by 4 bases and J by 5 bases, with 12 bases between the two germline ends. This CDR3 has 14 amino acids. CDR1 is LGHNA and CDR2 is YNFKEQ in the germline V gene. The CDR3 spells CASSPDRGENIQYF. For the CDR3, the DNA is TGTGCCAGCAGCCCCGATCGCGGGGAAAACATTCAGTACTTC.

This clonotype was found many times. V gene TRBV2 combines with J gene TRBJ1-1; D is undetermined. CDR3 length: 14 residues. The V end lost 5 bases, the J end lost 2 bases, and 12 bases lay between the germline ends. Per germline, CDR1 SNHLY and CDR2 FYNNEI. CDR3 bases: TGTGCCAGCAGTCACGACACTCGCAACACTGAAGCTTTCTTT. Protein product: CASSHDTRNTEAFF.

This clonotype has at least ten counts. This sequence joins TRBV15 and TRBJ2-7; possible D gene TRBD1, 5 bases. V lost 0 bases and J 2 bases, leaving 11 bases between the germline ends. The CDR3 covers 15 residues. CDR1 is LNHNV and CDR2 is YYDKDF in the germline V gene (reference sequence). CDR3 nucleotide sequence: TGTGCCACCAGCAGAGAAACAGGTCATGCCTACGAGCAGTACTTC. Amino acid sequence: CATSRETGHAYEQYF.

This clonotype was seen repeatedly, ten times or more. V is TRBV11-2 and J is TRBJ1-1; TRBD1 aligns across 10 bases. With 5 bases clipped from V and 12 bases from J, the junction kept 6 bases outside the gene matches. In germline, CDR1 is SGHAT, CDR2 FQNNGV. This CDR3 has 12 amino acids. In nucleotides, the CDR3 is TGTGCCAGCAGCGCCCGGGACAGGGGAACTTTCTTT. This encodes CASSARDRGTFF.

The table lists this clonotype with many counts. This chain connects TRBV11-2 to TRBJ2-5; 9 bases are a match to TRBD2. The germline CDR1 and CDR2 sequences are SGHAT and FQNNGV. J gave up 3 bases and V 1 base, and 12 bases lay outside the gene matches. This CDR3 is built from 18 residues. In nucleotides, the CDR3 is TGTGCCAGCAGCTTAGGGGGCGCGGGGTCTAGCGGGAAAGAGACCCAGTACTTC. This gives the protein CASSLGGAGSSGKETQYF.

This chain connects TRBV6-5 to TRBJ2-7; TRBD1 agrees at 7 bases. The CDR3 consists of 13 residues. The J segment lost 4 bases and the V segment lost 4 bases, leaving 4 bases of the junction unmatched. Germline CDR1 MNHEY, CDR2 SVGAGI. Here the CDR3 DNA reads TGTGCCAGCAGTTGGTCCAGGGGGTACGAGCAGTACTTC. This encodes CASSWSRGYEQYF.

In this sample, this clonotype turned up many times. V and J are TRBV10-3 and TRBJ2-5; D assignment may be TRBD1 or TRBD2 (6 bases each). The germline V and J ends were trimmed by 4 bases and 1 base, with 10 bases remaining between them. Germline assignment: CDR1 ENHRY and CDR2 SYGVKD. The CDR3 covers 14 residues. CDR3 protein: CAISVGGSQETQYF. CDR3 nucleotides: TGTGCCATCAGTGTCGGGGGCAGCCAAGAGACCCAGTACTTC.